These 31 T cell receptor beta chains share one sample of origin, sequenced in a study of T cell responses to AZD1222 COVID-19 vaccine. Repertoires were generated with immunoSEQ multiplex PCR, while TCRdb's copy carries only in-frame clones and drops some. The top ten hold approximately 1.3% of the sample, which has approximately 79,000 clones, around 82% seen once. Sequencing used peripheral blood, obtained 28 days after the second AZD1222 dose. These receptors were taken from an adult who received the AZD1222 COVID-19 vaccine.

The V and J genes are TRBV28 and TRBJ2-5, with D tentatively TRBD1 (5 bases). The CDR3 length is 15 residues. In germline, CDR1 is MDHEN, CDR2 SYDVKM. The V end lost 5 bases, the J end lost 0 bases, and 13 bases lay between the germline ends. The CDR3 nucleotides are TGTGCCAGCAGTAGGGATTTGGGGCACCAAGAGACCCAGTACTTC. Protein: CASSRDLGHQETQYF. Using reference TRBV28 and TRBJ2-5 for the parts outside the CDR3, the full variable domain is DVKVTQSSRYLVKRTGEKVFLECVQDMDHENMFWYRQDPGLGLRLIYFSYDVKMKEKGDIPEGYSVSREKKERFSLILESASTNQTSMYLCASSRDLGHQETQYFGPGTRLLVL.

This rearrangement joins TRBV5-1 to TRBJ2-2; 11 nucleotides match TRBD2. CDR3 length equals 18 residues. The J segment lost 0 bases and the V segment lost 0 bases, leaving 4 bases of the junction unmatched. Per the germline V gene, CDR1 is SGHRS and CDR2 is YFSETQ. The CDR3 sequence: CASSLGGLAASNTGELFF. CDR3 in DNA: TGCGCCAGCAGCTTGGGGGGACTAGCGGCCTCGAACACCGGGGAGCTGTTTTTT.

This chain joins TRBV5-1 and TRBJ1-6; 7 nucleotides align to TRBD1. The CDR3 sequence is 15 residues long. The V gene's germline CDR1 is SGHRS and CDR2 YFSETQ. After removal of 4 bases from V and 7 bases from J, the junction contained 8 bases not matched to a gene. The CDR3 here is CASSLGTDSNSPLHF. The CDR3, as DNA: TGCGCCAGCAGCCTGGGGACAGACAGCAATTCACCCCTCCACTTT.

This clone was counted only a few times. The chain couples TRBV10-3 to TRBJ1-3, with D perhaps matching TRBD1 (6 bases). The CDR3 is 15 amino acids. Per germline, CDR1 ENHRY and CDR2 SYGVKD. V shed 6 bases and J shed 0 bases, with 12 bases lying between them. As DNA, the CDR3 is TGTGCCATCAGGCCGACAGGCAACTCTGGAAACACCATATATTTT. Translation: CAIRPTGNSGNTIYF.

This rearrangement joins TRBV10-3 to TRBJ1-5; 9 positions match TRBD1. CDR3 length: 13 amino acids. The trim removed 10 bases at V and 7 bases at J, leaving 8 bases unmatched. Germline-derived CDR1 and CDR2 are ENHRY and SYGVKD. CDR3 sequence (DNA): TGTGCCACCGATACAGGGGGCATGCAGCCCCAGCATTTT. This codes for CATDTGGMQPQHF.

The CDR3 is CASSIDRNTEAFF. For the CDR3, the DNA is TGTGCCAGCAGCATAGACAGGAACACTGAAGCTTTCTTT. V is TRBV7-2 and J is TRBJ1-1, with TRBD1 as a possible D gene (5 bases). CDR3 size: 13 residues. CDR1 is SGHTA and CDR2 is FQGNSA in the germline V gene. Trimming pared 5 bases from V and 1 base from J, leaving 8 bases between. Based on the CDR3 plus reference TRBV7-2 and TRBJ1-1, the full variable domain is GAGVSQSPSNKVTEKGKDVELRCDPISGHTALYWYRQSLGQGLEFLIYFQGNSAPDKSGLPSDRFSAERTGGSVSTLTIQRTQQEDSAVYLCASSIDRNTEAFFGQGTRLTVV.

CDR3 region: CASSKDSNQPQHF. The CDR3, as DNA: TGTGCCAGCTCAAAGGACAGCAATCAGCCCCAGCATTTT. The chain has TRBV18 and TRBJ1-5; D is unresolved. The CDR3 extends over 13 amino acids. Between the trimmed V and J ends, which lost 5 bases and 1 base, there was a span of 6 bases. Germline CDR1 and CDR2: KGHSH and LQKENI.

The chain is built from TRBV28 and TRBJ1-1, with 8 bases aligning to TRBD1. CDR1 and CDR2 (germline): MDHEN, SYDVKM. The CDR3 spans 12 residues. The V segment lost 5 bases and the J segment 11 bases; nucleotides outside the gene matches: 7. This CDR3 is CASSTQGAGAFF. As DNA, the CDR3 is TGTGCCAGCAGTACGCAGGGGGCGGGGGCTTTCTTT.

This clone came up a few times. The chain combines TRBV29-1 with TRBJ2-7; unclear D gene. The CDR3 consists of 11 residues. CDR1 is SQVTM and CDR2 is ANQGSEA in the germline V gene. V was pared by 6 bases and J by 2 bases, with 8 bases between. The CDR3 coding sequence is TGCAGCGTGGACGGAACCTACGAGCAGTACTTC. It translates to CSVDGTYEQYF.

The chain carries TRBV19 and TRBJ1-4; tentatively, D is TRBD1 (6 bases). Germline lookup yields CDR1 LNHDA and CDR2 SQIVND (reference sequence). This CDR3 contains 14 residues. Trimming shortened V by 5 bases and J by 3 bases, and 10 bases separated the two germline ends. CDR3 DNA: TGTGCCAGTAGTGGAGGGGGGTCTAATGAAAAACTGTTTTTT. This codes for CASSGGGSNEKLFF.

V gene TRBV4-3 combines with J gene TRBJ1-2; possibly TRBD1 for D (5 bases). CDR3 length equals 14 residues. CDR1 LGHNA and CDR2 YSLEER come from the germline V gene. Between the trimmed V and J ends, which lost 1 base and 4 bases, there was a span of 10 bases. DNA of the CDR3: TGCGCCAGCAGCCAAGGGGACGGCCTCTATGGCTACACCTTC. This encodes CASSQGDGLYGYTF.

The chain joins TRBV19 to TRBJ1-5, with D maybe TRBD1 (6 bases). The CDR3 spans 17 residues. Germline CDR1 and CDR2: LNHDA and SQIVND (reference sequence). V was trimmed by 4 bases and J by 0 bases, leaving 16 bases between them. The CDR3 spells CASSTSGGQNSNQPQHF. CDR3 in DNA: TGTGCCAGTAGTACCTCGGGAGGACAGAATAGCAATCAGCCCCAGCATTTT. Supplemented by reference TRBV19 and TRBJ1-5, the full variable domain reads DGGITQSPKYLFRKEGQNVTLSCEQNLNHDAMYWYRQDPGQGLRLIYYSQIVNDFQKGDIAEGYSVSREKKESFPLTVTSAQKNPTAFYLCASSTSGGQNSNQPQHFGDGTRLSIL.

The rearrangement joins TRBV3-1 (or the pseudogene TRBV3-2) to TRBJ1-4; D may be TRBD1 (5 bases). CDR1 is LGHDT, CDR2 YNNKEL, per germline (reference sequence). The CDR3 contains 16 residues. Trimming stripped 2 bases from V and 4 bases from J, with 14 bases between. CDR3 sequence reads: CASSQSWGLRNEKLFF. In DNA form, the CDR3 reads TGTGCCAGCAGCCAAAGTTGGGGCCTCCGTAATGAAAAACTGTTTTTT.

This clone was seen only once. This chain joins TRBV28 and TRBJ1-4; a weak D match, TRBD1 (6 bases). The CDR3 has 14 residues. V was clipped by 4 bases and J by 8 bases, with 14 bases between them. Germline assignment: CDR1 MDHEN and CDR2 SYDVKM. The CDR3 DNA reads TGTGCCAGCAGTTCCGTGGGGGGCGGGGAAAAACTGTTTTTT. Its protein is CASSSVGGGEKLFF.

The gene calls are TRBV24-1 and TRBJ2-7; TRBD2 is a possible D gene (6 bases). Trimming took off 2 bases at V and 3 bases at J, with 10 bases between the two ends. From germline, CDR1 is KGHDR and CDR2 SFDVKD. The CDR3 has 14 amino acids. The CDR3 region is CATSDSNGGYEQYF. The CDR3 nucleotides read TGTGCCACCAGTGATTCTAACGGGGGCTACGAGCAGTACTTC.

The chain recombines TRBV30 with TRBJ1-1; D perhaps matches TRBD1 (5 bases). Germline V lookup: CDR1 GTSNPN, CDR2 SVGIG (reference sequence). The CDR3 covers 14 residues. Trimming removed 2 bases from V and 5 bases from J, with 15 bases in between. The chain's CDR3 is CAWSPLRDGTEAFF. The CDR3 nucleotides read TGTGCCTGGAGTCCTCTTAGGGACGGAACTGAAGCTTTCTTT. The whole variable domain, remainder taken from reference TRBV30 and TRBJ1-1, is SQTIHQWPATLVQPVGSPLSLECTVEGTSNPNLYWYRQAAGRGLQLLFYSVGIGQISSEVPQNLSASRPQDRQFILSSKKLLLSDSGFYLCAWSPLRDGTEAFFGQGTRLTVV.

This chain joins TRBV10-3 and TRBJ1-1; 10 bases map to TRBD1. The V gene end was trimmed by 8 bases and the J gene end by 1 base; junction bases not matched to a gene: 7. Germline V gene sequence: CDR1 ENHRY, CDR2 SYGVKD. This CDR3 contains 15 residues. CDR3 in DNA: TGTGCCATCCGAGCTCGGGACAGGGGGAACACTGAAGCTTTCTTT. It yields the protein CAIRARDRGNTEAFF.

V gene TRBV7-2 combines with J gene TRBJ2-2, with 8 bases identical to TRBD2. V dropped 5 bases and J dropped 1; count of bases not matched to a gene: 3. The CDR3 runs to 15 residues. Looked up from germline, CDR1 is SGHTA and CDR2 is FQGNSA. In DNA, the CDR3 is TGTGCCAGCAGCCGCAGCGGGAGGAACACCGGGGAGCTGTTTTTT. It is translated as CASSRSGRNTGELFF.

The CDR3 protein is CASRGTAGMDYGYTF. The CDR3 region has the DNA TGTGCCAGCAGAGGGACAGCCGGGATGGACTATGGCTACACCTTC. J is TRBJ1-2 and V is TRBV6-6; 7 nucleotides align to TRBD1. The CDR3 loop spans 15 amino acids. The germline gives CDR1 MNHNY, CDR2 SVGAGI (reference sequence). Trimming cost V 6 bases and J 3 bases; bases outside gene matches: 10.

The chain is built from TRBV6-2 or TRBV6-3 and TRBJ1-5; the D is unclear. Trimming removed 2 bases at V and 0 bases at J, with 11 bases between. From germline, CDR1 is MNHEY and CDR2 SVGEGT. This CDR3 region has 16 residues. The CDR3 loop reads CASSYSGGSSNQPQHF. In DNA, the CDR3 is TGTGCCAGCAGTTACAGTGGAGGGAGTAGCAATCAGCCCCAGCATTTT.

This sequence joins TRBV9 and TRBJ2-3; TRBD1 aligns across 8 bases. The germline gives CDR1 SGDLS, CDR2 YYNGEE. J gave up 0 bases and V 3 bases, and 6 bases lay outside the gene matches. The CDR3 consists of 16 residues. In DNA, the CDR3 is TGTGCCAGCAGCGCCCCCCGGGACAGGAGCACAGATACGCAGTATTTT. Translated: CASSAPRDRSTDTQYF.

The rearrangement joins TRBV19 to TRBJ1-5; D gene uncertain. The CDR3 contains 11 residues. In germline, CDR1 is LNHDA, CDR2 SQIVND (reference sequence). Trimming pared 3 bases from V and 12 bases from J, leaving 9 bases between. CDR3 in amino acids: CASSMVGYQHF. For the CDR3, the DNA is TGTGCCAGTAGTATGGTGGGGTACCAGCATTTT.

The J gene is TRBJ2-5, the V gene TRBV27; D ambiguous. Trimming stripped 1 base from V and 2 bases from J, with 8 bases between. Germline V gives CDR1 MNHEY, CDR2 SMNVEV (reference sequence). CDR3 length: 14 amino acids. The CDR3 reads CASSLWGKQETQYF. For the CDR3, the DNA is TGTGCCAGCAGTTTATGGGGAAAGCAAGAGACCCAGTACTTC.

The chain recombines TRBV3-1 (or the pseudogene TRBV3-2) with TRBJ2-7; 7 bases align to TRBD2. Germline V gene sequence: CDR1 LGHDT, CDR2 YNNKEL (reference sequence). The CDR3 contains 15 residues. After removal of 4 bases from V and 0 bases from J, the junction contained 6 bases not matched to a gene. Here the CDR3 reads CASSLSGSSSYEQYF. The CDR3, as DNA: TGTGCCAGCAGCCTTAGCGGGTCGAGCTCCTACGAGCAGTACTTC.

This clone occurred once. The chain is built from TRBV27 and TRBJ2-5; TRBD2 matches 11 bases. Trimming took 5 bases from V and 2 from J; bases not matched to a gene: 10. Germline V gene data show CDR1 as MNHEY and CDR2 as SMNVEV (reference sequence). The CDR3 extends over 17 amino acids. Here the CDR3 reads CASSPLRTSGRQETQYF. DNA for the CDR3: TGTGCCAGCAGTCCGCTTCGGACTAGCGGGCGACAAGAGACCCAGTACTTC.

The V and J genes are TRBV11-2 and TRBJ2-2; perhaps TRBD1 as D (6 bases). From germline, CDR1 is SGHAT and CDR2 FQNNGV. V dropped 5 bases and J dropped 4 bases, with 14 bases sitting between them. The CDR3 runs 15 residues. CDR3 sequence: CASSGLQGVTGELFF. The CDR3 DNA sequence: TGTGCCAGCAGCGGCCTACAGGGAGTCACCGGGGAGCTGTTTTTT.

This clone was seen just once. The rearrangement joins TRBV28 to TRBJ1-2, with a tentative D call TRBD1 (5 bases). The CDR3 sequence is 15 residues long. In germline, CDR1 is MDHEN, CDR2 SYDVKM. V was shortened by 5 bases and J by 5 bases, with 18 bases between the two germline ends. The CDR3 loop reads CASSRSDIQAYGYTF. CDR3 DNA sequence: TGTGCCAGCAGTCGATCAGACATACAGGCGTATGGCTACACCTTC.

A few counts support this clone. The rearrangement links TRBV15 to TRBJ2-3, with 9 bases fitting TRBD2. The CDR3 covers 16 residues. Germline V gene data show CDR1 as LNHNV and CDR2 as YYDKDF (reference sequence). V dropped 1 base and J dropped 4; count of bases not matched to a gene: 6. CDR3 in amino acids: CATSRGGGRVPDTQYF. CDR3 sequence (DNA): TGTGCCACCAGCAGAGGGGGCGGGAGGGTTCCAGATACGCAGTATTTT.

This chain links TRBV3-1 (or the pseudogene TRBV3-2) with TRBJ2-7, with D perhaps matching TRBD1 (5 bases). V lost 0 bases and J 6 bases, leaving 15 bases between the germline ends. This CDR3 region has 15 residues. CDR1 is LGHDT and CDR2 is YNNKEL in the germline V gene (reference sequence). In DNA, the CDR3 is TGTGCCAGCAGCCAAGAGACCAGGGTCTCAGGCGAGCAGTACTTC. It codes for CASSQETRVSGEQYF.

The V call is TRBV7-9, the J call TRBJ1-5; 11 bases are a match to TRBD1. The germline V gene has CDR1 SEHNR and CDR2 FQNEAQ (reference sequence). This CDR3 region has 16 residues. V was clipped by 1 base and J by 4 bases; unmatched bases: 3. CDR3 sequence reads: CASSLGTGGLNQPQHF. The CDR3 DNA follows: TGTGCCAGCAGCTTAGGGACAGGGGGCTTGAATCAGCCCCAGCATTTT.

This chain links TRBV19 with TRBJ1-2; TRBD1 aligns across 7 bases. This CDR3 has 16 amino acids. Germline-derived CDR1 and CDR2 are LNHDA and SQIVND (reference sequence). With 5 bases clipped from V and 4 bases from J, the junction kept 13 bases outside the gene matches. This CDR3 is CASSPPGQPEFYGYTF. The CDR3 nucleotides are TGTGCCAGTAGTCCCCCGGGACAGCCAGAATTCTATGGCTACACCTTC.